This T cell receptor beta chain appears in the sequencing data of a study of T cells in Graves' hyperthyroidism and ophthalmopathy. Study-wide results and caveats: The authors' 13 V-J model separated ophthalmopathy from stable hyperthyroidism.

Diagnosis relied on clinical symptoms, serum thyroxine and TRAb, thyroid ultrasound and orbital computed tomography. A word on this clonotype: The antigen remains unidentified.

The CDR3 runs 16 residues. Germline V gene data show CDR1 as SGDLS and CDR2 as YYNGEE. The ends lost 5 bases at V and 5 bases at J; junction bases unmatched: 7. Using RNA transcripts as the source, TCR beta CDR3 regions were amplified. HTBI primers drove first-round RT-PCR of the TCR CDR3. TCRdb used MiXCR to reprocess the multiplex PCR reads, holding one entry per CDR3 protein. The sample contains roughly 500,000 distinct CDR3 sequences, around 42% of which appear only once. Sequencing was carried out using peripheral blood or thyroid tissue (not recorded which). The receptor was isolated from an adult woman with Graves' disease, either hyperthyroidism or ophthalmopathy (not recorded which). The rearrangement uses TRBV9 and TRBJ2-5; TRBD2 matches at 15 bases. The chain's CDR3 is CASRGTSGRSWETQYF. The DNA of the CDR3 is TGTGCCAGCAGGGGGACTAGCGGGAGGTCCTGGGAGACCCAGTACTTC.